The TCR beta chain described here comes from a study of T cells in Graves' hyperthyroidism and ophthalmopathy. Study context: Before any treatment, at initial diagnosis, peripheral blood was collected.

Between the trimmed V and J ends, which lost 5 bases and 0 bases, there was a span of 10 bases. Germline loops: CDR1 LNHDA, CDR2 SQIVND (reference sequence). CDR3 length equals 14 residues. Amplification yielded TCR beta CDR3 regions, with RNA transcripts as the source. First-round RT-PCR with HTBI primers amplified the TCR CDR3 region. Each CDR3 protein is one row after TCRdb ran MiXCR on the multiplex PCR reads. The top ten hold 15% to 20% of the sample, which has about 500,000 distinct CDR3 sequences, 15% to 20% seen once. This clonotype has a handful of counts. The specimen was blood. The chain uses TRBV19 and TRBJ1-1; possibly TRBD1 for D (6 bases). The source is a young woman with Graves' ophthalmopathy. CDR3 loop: CASSSDSMNTEAFF. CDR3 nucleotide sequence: TGTGCCAGTAGTTCGGACAGTATGAACACTGAAGCTTTCTTT.